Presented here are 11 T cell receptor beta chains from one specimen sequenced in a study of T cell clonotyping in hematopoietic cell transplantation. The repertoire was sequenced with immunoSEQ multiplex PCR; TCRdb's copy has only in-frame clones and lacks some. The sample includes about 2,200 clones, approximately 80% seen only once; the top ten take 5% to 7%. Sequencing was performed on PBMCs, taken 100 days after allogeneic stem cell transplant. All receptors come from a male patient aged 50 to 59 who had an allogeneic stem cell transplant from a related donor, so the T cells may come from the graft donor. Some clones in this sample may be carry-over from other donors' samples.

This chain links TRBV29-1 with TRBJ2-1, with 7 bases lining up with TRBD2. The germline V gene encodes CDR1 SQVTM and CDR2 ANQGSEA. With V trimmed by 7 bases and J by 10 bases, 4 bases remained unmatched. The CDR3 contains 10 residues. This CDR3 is CSATLAEQFF. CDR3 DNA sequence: TGCAGCGCTACACTAGCGGAGCAGTTCTTC.

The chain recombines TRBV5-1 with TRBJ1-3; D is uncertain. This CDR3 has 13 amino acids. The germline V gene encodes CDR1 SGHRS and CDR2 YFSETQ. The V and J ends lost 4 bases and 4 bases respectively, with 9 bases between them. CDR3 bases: TGCGCCAGCAGCAGGGAAACCGGAAACACCATATATTTT. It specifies CASSRETGNTIYF.

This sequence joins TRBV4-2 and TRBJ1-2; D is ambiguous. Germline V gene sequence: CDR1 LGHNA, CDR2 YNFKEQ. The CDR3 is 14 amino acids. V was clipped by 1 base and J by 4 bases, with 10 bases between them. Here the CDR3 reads CASSQVERTYGYTF. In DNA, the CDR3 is TGTGCCAGCAGCCAAGTGGAGCGTACCTATGGCTACACCTTC.

CDR3 coding DNA: TGTGCCAGCAGCTACCGTACGGGGGGGACCTACGAGCAGTACTTC. Residues: CASSYRTGGTYEQYF. The chain links TRBV6-1 to TRBJ2-7; 8 bases match TRBD2. Germline V gene data show CDR1 as MNHNS and CDR2 as SASEGT. This CDR3 spans 15 amino acids. The J segment lost 2 bases and the V segment lost 6 bases, leaving 9 bases of the junction unmatched.

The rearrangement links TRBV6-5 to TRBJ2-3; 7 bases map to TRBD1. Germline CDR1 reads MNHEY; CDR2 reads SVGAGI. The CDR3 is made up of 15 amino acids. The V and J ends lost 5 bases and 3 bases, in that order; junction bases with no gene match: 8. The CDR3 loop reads CASSVGGGVTDTQYF. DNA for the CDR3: TGTGCCAGCAGTGTAGGGGGCGGAGTGACAGATACGCAGTATTTT.

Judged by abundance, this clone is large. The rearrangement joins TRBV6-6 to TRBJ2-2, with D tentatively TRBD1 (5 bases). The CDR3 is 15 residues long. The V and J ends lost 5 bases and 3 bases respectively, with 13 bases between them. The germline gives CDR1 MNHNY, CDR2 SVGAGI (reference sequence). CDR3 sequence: CASSTQGGDTGELFF. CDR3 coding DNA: TGTGCCAGCAGTACCCAGGGCGGCGACACCGGGGAGCTGTTTTTT.

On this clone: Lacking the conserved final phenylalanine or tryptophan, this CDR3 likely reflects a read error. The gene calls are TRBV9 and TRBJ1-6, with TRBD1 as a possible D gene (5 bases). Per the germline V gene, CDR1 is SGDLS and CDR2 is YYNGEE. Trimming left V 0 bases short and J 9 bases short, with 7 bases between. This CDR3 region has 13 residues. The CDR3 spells CASSVDRPSPLHL. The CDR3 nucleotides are TGTGCCAGCAGCGTAGACAGGCCTTCACCCCTCCACCTT.

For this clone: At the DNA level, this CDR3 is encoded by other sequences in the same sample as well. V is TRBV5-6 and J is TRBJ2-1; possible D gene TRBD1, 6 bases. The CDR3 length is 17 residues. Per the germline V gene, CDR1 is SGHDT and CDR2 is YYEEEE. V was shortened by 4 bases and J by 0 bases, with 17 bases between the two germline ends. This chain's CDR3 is CASSPRGRVSSYNEQFF. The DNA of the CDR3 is TGTGCCAGCAGCCCCAGGGGACGCGTAAGCTCCTACAATGAGCAGTTCTTC. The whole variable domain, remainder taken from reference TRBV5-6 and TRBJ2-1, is DAGVTQSPTHLIKTRGQQVTLRCSPKSGHDTVSWYQQALGQGPQFIFQYYEEEERQRGNFPDRFSGHQFPNYSSELNVNALLLGDSALYLCASSPRGRVSSYNEQFFGPGTRLTVL.

CDR3 coding DNA: TGTGCCACCAGCGCCCGACAGGGGCCCCAAGAGACCCAGTACTTC. Translating it yields CATSARQGPQETQYF. J is TRBJ2-5 and V is TRBV15, with 8 bases aligning to TRBD1. This CDR3 has 15 residues. J lost 1 base, V lost 5 bases, and 6 bases had no gene match. The germline CDR1 and CDR2 sequences are LNHNV and YYDKDF (reference sequence).

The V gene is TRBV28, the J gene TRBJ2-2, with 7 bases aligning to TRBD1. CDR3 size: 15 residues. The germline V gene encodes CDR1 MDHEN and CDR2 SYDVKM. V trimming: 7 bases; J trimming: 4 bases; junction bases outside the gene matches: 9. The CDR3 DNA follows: TGTGCCAGCATATTAGGGGGCCTACCCACCGGGGAGCTGTTTTTT. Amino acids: CASILGGLPTGELFF.

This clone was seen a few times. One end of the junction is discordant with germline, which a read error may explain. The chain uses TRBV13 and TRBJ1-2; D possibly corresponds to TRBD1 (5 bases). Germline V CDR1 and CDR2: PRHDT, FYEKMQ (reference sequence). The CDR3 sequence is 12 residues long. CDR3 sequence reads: CASSLRQRYPYF. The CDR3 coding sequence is TGTGCCAGCAGCCTCCGACAGCGGTACCCCTACTTC.